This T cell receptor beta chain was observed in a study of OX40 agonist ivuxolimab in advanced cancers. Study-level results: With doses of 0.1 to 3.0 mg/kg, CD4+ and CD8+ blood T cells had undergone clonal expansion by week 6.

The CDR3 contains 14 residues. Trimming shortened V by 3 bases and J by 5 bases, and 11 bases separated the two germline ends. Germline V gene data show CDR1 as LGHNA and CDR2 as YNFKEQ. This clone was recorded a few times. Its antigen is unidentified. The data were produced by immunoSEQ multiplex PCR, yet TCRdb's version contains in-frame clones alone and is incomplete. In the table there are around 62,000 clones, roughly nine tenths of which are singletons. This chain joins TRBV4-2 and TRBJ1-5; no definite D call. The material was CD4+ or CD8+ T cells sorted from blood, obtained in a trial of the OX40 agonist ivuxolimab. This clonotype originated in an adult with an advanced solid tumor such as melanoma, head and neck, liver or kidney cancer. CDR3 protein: CASSHLQVDQPQHF. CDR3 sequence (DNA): TGTGCCAGCAGCCATCTTCAGGTGGATCAGCCCCAGCATTTT.